The 28 T cell receptor beta chains below all came from one sample that was sequenced in a study of T cell repertoires in cytomegalovirus infection. TCRdb re-called the reads through MiXCR, storing one row per CDR3 protein. The table lists 90,000 to 120,000 distinct CDR3 sequences, around a quarter of them singletons. What was sequenced was CD8+ T cells from PBMCs. The source of these receptors is a human donor in good health (CMV status not recorded). Some clones in this sample may be carry-over from other donors' samples.

This clonotype occurred many times. V is TRBV7-6 and J is TRBJ1-1; 9 bases agree with TRBD1. Germline trimming cut 5 bases from V and 0 bases from J; bases unmatched to any gene: 4. Germline V gene sequence: CDR1 SGHVS, CDR2 FNYEAQ. This CDR3 comprises 15 residues. The CDR3 loop reads CASSTGTGMNTEAFF. The CDR3 DNA reads as TGTGCCAGCAGCACCGGGACAGGGATGAACACTGAAGCTTTCTTT.

The chain recombines TRBV3-1 with TRBJ2-7; D gene uncertain. From germline, CDR1 is LGHDT and CDR2 YNNKEL (reference sequence). The ends were cut back, 3 bases at V and 0 bases at J, with 12 bases in the middle. This CDR3 region has 15 residues. As DNA, the CDR3 is TGTGCCAGCAGCCATGCCCTAGAATACTCCTACGAGCAGTACTTC. Translation gives CASSHALEYSYEQYF.

This clonotype was detected only a few times. This chain uses TRBV7-9 with TRBJ2-1, with 10 bases matching TRBD2. Germline loops: CDR1 SEHNR, CDR2 FQNEAQ (reference sequence). Trimming took 0 bases from V and 7 from J; bases not matched to a gene: 6. This CDR3 comprises 16 residues. CDR3 DNA: TGTGCCAGCAGCTTAGCAGCGGGAGGGCCGCGGAATGAGCAGTTCTTC. Protein: CASSLAAGGPRNEQFF.

V gene TRBV20-1 combines with J gene TRBJ2-7, with TRBD1 as a possible D gene (6 bases). Germline CDR1 is DFQATT and CDR2 is SNEGSKA (reference sequence). Trimming stripped 0 bases from V and 5 bases from J, with 20 bases between. The CDR3 loop spans 16 amino acids. The CDR3 protein is CSARDQGGYPRDEQYF. The DNA for the CDR3 is TGCAGTGCTAGAGATCAAGGGGGTTATCCTCGGGACGAGCAGTACTTC.

This chain joins TRBV4-3 and TRBJ2-3; 13 nucleotides align to TRBD2. V trimming: 1 base; J trimming: 1 base; junction bases outside the gene matches: 8. CDR1 is LGHNA, CDR2 YSLEER, per germline. This CDR3 comprises 19 residues. The CDR3 region is CASSQALAGGPIGTDTQYF. The DNA for the CDR3 is TGCGCCAGCAGCCAAGCACTAGCGGGAGGGCCTATTGGCACAGATACGCAGTATTTT.

This clonotype was observed at least ten times. The chain has TRBV7-9 and TRBJ2-5; perhaps TRBD2 as D (6 bases). Deletions cut 5 bases from V and 1 base from J, with 11 bases between. Per the germline V gene, CDR1 is SEHNR and CDR2 is FQNEAQ (reference sequence). There are 14 residues in the CDR3. The CDR3 region is CASSVIAVQETQYF. For the CDR3, the DNA is TGTGCCAGCAGCGTTATAGCGGTCCAAGAGACCCAGTACTTC.

This chain uses TRBV6-6 with TRBJ2-7; 8 nucleotides match TRBD2. The CDR3 has 18 residues. The trim removed 6 bases at V and 2 bases at J, leaving 18 bases unmatched. The germline V gene encodes CDR1 MNHNY and CDR2 SVGAGI (reference sequence). Written as DNA, the CDR3 is TGTGCCAGCAGCGGGGCCGGTTCTAATGGTAGCGGGACCTACGAGCAGTACTTC. Protein sequence: CASSGAGSNGSGTYEQYF.

This clonotype was seen a few times. The chain carries TRBV30 and TRBJ2-1; D is ambiguous. Germline values: CDR1 GTSNPN, CDR2 SVGIG (reference sequence). This CDR3 is built from 12 residues. V lost 2 bases and J lost 7, with 9 bases in between. CDR3 coding DNA: TGTGCCTGGAGTCTCACAACGAATGAGCAGTTCTTC. Translation gives CAWSLTTNEQFF.

The chain couples TRBV12-3 or TRBV12-4 to TRBJ2-1; 7 bases are a match to TRBD1. The trim removed 4 bases at V and 6 bases at J, leaving 3 bases unmatched. CDR3 length equals 13 residues. The CDR3 coding sequence is TGTGCCAGCAGTTCCTGGGACAGCAATGAGCAGTTCTTC. It translates to CASSSWDSNEQFF.

This clonotype was counted a few times. The chain links TRBV6-6 to TRBJ2-2; perhaps TRBD1 as D (5 bases). V lost 7 bases, J lost 6 bases, and 6 bases lay in between. Germline CDR1 MNHNY, CDR2 SVGAGI (reference sequence). CDR3 length: 11 amino acids. The CDR3 protein is CASTGPGELFF. CDR3 bases: TGTGCCAGCACAGGGCCCGGGGAGCTGTTTTTT.

This clonotype was counted ten times or more. The rearrangement uses TRBV12-3 or TRBV12-4 and TRBJ2-3; a weak D match, TRBD2 (5 bases). The CDR3 contains 17 residues. The V end was cut by 4 bases, the J end by 2 bases, with 19 bases between. This CDR3 reads CASSSLDTSAATDTQYF. The CDR3 nucleotides are TGTGCCAGCAGTTCCCTTGACACTAGTGCCGCCACAGATACGCAGTATTTT.

The chain recombines TRBV20-1 with TRBJ2-1, with D possibly TRBD2 on 6 matching bases. V was clipped by 4 bases and J by 9 bases, with 16 bases between them. Germline-derived CDR1 and CDR2 are DFQATT and SNEGSKA (reference sequence). This CDR3 is 13 amino acids long. The CDR3 sequence: CSATADFGGEQFF. CDR3 coding DNA: TGCAGTGCTACCGCGGACTTCGGGGGTGAGCAGTTCTTC.

The chain carries TRBV29-1 and TRBJ2-3; TRBD2 matches 7 bases. CDR1 is SQVTM, CDR2 ANQGSEA, per germline. This CDR3 comprises 13 residues. Trimming took 4 bases from V and 1 from J; bases not matched to a gene: 2. The CDR3 DNA is TGCAGCGTTGTGAGCGGGGGCACAGATACGCAGTATTTT. It encodes CSVVSGGTDTQYF.

This clonotype showed up many times. The V gene is TRBV6-1, the J gene TRBJ1-6; the match to TRBD1 covers 7 bases. Unmatched junction bases numbered 18, after V lost 8 bases and J lost 8 bases. Germline CDR1 MNHNS, CDR2 SASEGT. This CDR3 is built from 17 residues. The chain's CDR3 is CASQMGQPNRNYSPLHF. The CDR3 DNA reads as TGTGCCAGCCAGATGGGACAGCCAAACCGGAACTATTCACCCCTCCACTTT.

This clonotype was counted between two and nine times. V is TRBV2 and J is TRBJ2-1; possibly TRBD1 or TRBD2 for D (5 bases each). This CDR3 comprises 18 residues. CDR1 is SNHLY and CDR2 is FYNNEI in the germline V gene. Trimming took off 1 base at V and 2 bases at J, with 18 bases between the two ends. The CDR3 nucleotides read TGTGCCAGCAGTGAAGTCATGGGGGTCAGCCGTACCTACAATGAGCAGTTCTTC. Protein: CASSEVMGVSRTYNEQFF.

The chain employs TRBV24-1 and TRBJ2-7, with TRBD1 identical over 8 bases. The CDR3 contains 12 residues. V lost 2 bases, J lost 10 bases, and 3 bases stayed unmatched. Germline V gene data show CDR1 as KGHDR and CDR2 as SFDVKD. The DNA of the CDR3 is TGTGCCACCAGTGATTCGGACAGGGTTCAGTACTTC. Encoded protein: CATSDSDRVQYF.

The chain carries TRBV28 and TRBJ1-6; D not certain. This CDR3 is 14 amino acids long. Germline V lookup: CDR1 MDHEN, CDR2 SYDVKM. The V and J ends lost 4 bases and 9 bases respectively, with 13 bases between them. CDR3 region: CASSSTGIGSPLHF. CDR3 nucleotide sequence: TGTGCCAGCAGTTCGACTGGGATCGGTTCACCCCTCCACTTT.

This clonotype has ten or more counts. The chain employs TRBV6-5 and TRBJ2-1; D gene ambiguous. Germline CDR1 and CDR2: MNHEY and SVGAGI. Trimming left V 0 bases short and J 1 base short, with 4 bases between. This CDR3 has 14 amino acids. The CDR3 here is CASSYSGSYNEQFF. CDR3 sequence (DNA): TGTGCCAGCAGTTACTCTGGTTCCTACAATGAGCAGTTCTTC.

This chain uses TRBV12-3 or TRBV12-4 with TRBJ1-6, with a weak D call TRBD1 (5 bases). V lost 1 base to trimming and J lost 2 bases, with 12 bases between them. CDR3 length: 17 residues. The CDR3 bases are TGTGCCAGCAGTTTAGTTTTTTGGGGCGCCTATAATTCACCCCTCCACTTT. Amino acids: CASSLVFWGAYNSPLHF.

This clonotype was counted ten times or more. The chain uses TRBV28 and TRBJ1-6; D might be TRBD1 (6 bases). V was shortened by 6 bases and J by 7 bases, with 13 bases between the two germline ends. From germline, CDR1 is MDHEN and CDR2 SYDVKM. The CDR3 extends over 14 amino acids. CDR3 loop: CASSPPGANSPLHF. CDR3 bases: TGTGCCAGCAGCCCCCCGGGGGCCAATTCACCCCTCCACTTT. Filled out from reference TRBV28 and TRBJ1-6, the complete variable domain reads DVKVTQSSRYLVKRTGEKVFLECVQDMDHENMFWYRQDPGLGLRLIYFSYDVKMKEKGDIPEGYSVSREKKERFSLILESASTNQTSMYLCASSPPGANSPLHFGNGTRLTVT.

The chain joins TRBV12-3 or TRBV12-4 to TRBJ2-7; possible D gene TRBD1, 6 bases. The CDR3 length is 14 residues. The V end was cut by 7 bases, the J end by 4 bases, with 17 bases between. The CDR3 sequence is CASTLGTPLYEQYF. Here the CDR3 DNA reads TGTGCCAGCACCCTCGGGACACCACTTTACGAGCAGTACTTC.

The V and J genes are TRBV28 and TRBJ1-2; TRBD1 agrees at 7 bases. The germline V gene encodes CDR1 MDHEN and CDR2 SYDVKM. The length of the CDR3 is 14 residues. The V segment lost 4 bases and the J segment 3 bases; nucleotides outside the gene matches: 5. CDR3 coding DNA: TGTGCCAGCAGTTACAGGGGCGTATACTATGGCTACACCTTC. Protein: CASSYRGVYYGYTF.

Written as DNA, the CDR3 is TGCAGCGTTGGAGGGGGGCTCACTGGAAACACCATATATTTT. Its translation: CSVGGGLTGNTIYF. The chain uses TRBV29-1 and TRBJ1-3; maybe TRBD1 (6 bases). Trimming shortened V by 4 bases and J by 2 bases, and 12 bases separated the two germline ends. The CDR3 covers 14 residues. In germline, CDR1 is SQVTM, CDR2 ANQGSEA. The entire variable domain, with the rest obtained from reference TRBV29-1 and TRBJ1-3, is as follows: SAVISQKPSRDICQRGTSLTIQCQVDSQVTMMFWYRQQPGQSLTLIATANQGSEATYESGFVIDKFPISRPNLTFSTLTVSNMSPEDSSIYLCSVGGGLTGNTIYFGEGSWLTVV.

Points on this clonotype: Because the CDR3's place on the DNA is in doubt, the DNA is left out and the CDR3 is given as listed by TCRdb. The V and J genes are TRBV20-1 and TRBJ2-5; the D call TRBD1 from the table was never checked on the DNA. Germline V CDR1 and CDR2: DFQATT, SNEGSKA (reference sequence). The CDR3 extends over 12 residues, inclusive of both ends. CDR3 in amino acids: CSARVGSGNVDF.

This clonotype was counted ten times or more. This chain connects TRBV12-3 or TRBV12-4 to TRBJ2-3, with 7 bases identical to TRBD2. J lost 3 bases, V lost 6 bases, and 6 bases had no gene match. CDR3 size: 14 residues. Here the CDR3 DNA reads TGTGCCAGCAGCTCGGGGGGTGGAACAGATACGCAGTATTTT. Residues: CASSSGGGTDTQYF.

This clonotype was counted many times. This chain connects TRBV12-3 or TRBV12-4 to TRBJ1-6, with TRBD1 identical over 7 bases. V trimming: 6 bases; J trimming: 0 bases; junction bases outside the gene matches: 5. The CDR3 consists of 16 residues. CDR3: CASSSQGSSYNSPLHF. In nucleotides, the CDR3 is TGTGCCAGCAGCTCACAGGGGAGCTCCTATAATTCACCCCTCCACTTT.

This sequence joins TRBV7-9 and TRBJ2-1; D perhaps matches TRBD1 (6 bases). The germline gives CDR1 SEHNR, CDR2 FQNEAQ (reference sequence). The CDR3 has 15 amino acids. V was shortened by 5 bases and J by 6 bases, with 17 bases between the two germline ends. CDR3 coding DNA: TGTGCCAGCAGCCCAGGGGTAGGGAAGGTCAATGAGCAGTTCTTC. Protein sequence: CASSPGVGKVNEQFF.

The chain couples TRBV27 to TRBJ2-7; 9 nucleotides align to TRBD1. The CDR3 covers 14 residues. Losses at the gene ends were 8 bases for V and 4 bases for J; bases not matched to a gene: 9. Germline V CDR1 and CDR2: MNHEY, SMNVEV (reference sequence). CDR3 sequence: CASGISGQGYEQYF. CDR3 sequence (DNA): TGTGCCAGCGGAATATCGGGACAGGGATACGAGCAGTACTTC.